This note documents a single T cell receptor beta chain sequence. Its antigen is still unknown. No base quality information exists; no much larger clone differs at one position. The sample belongs to a study of T cell repertoires in cytomegalovirus infection (dated 2019 in TCRdb). A note on the overall study: Donor HLA type was relevant to the analysis, because carriage of CMV infection together with the matching HLA type was indicated by public TCR beta signatures. The paper's findings and limits, for the study overall: Carriers of CMV infection plus the relevant HLA type were discriminated by the cumulative frequency of public TCR beta family members in the study cohort and in an independent roughly 320-donor cohort. The ex vivo response was dominated by HLA-C-restricted CMV-specific TCR beta clonotypes, and the single most frequent clonotype in two of eight donors was supplied by these HLA-C-restricted clonotypes.

TCRdb names Illumina HiSeq 1500 as the instrument used. The raw public data were reprocessed by TCRdb itself: fastp quality trimming at Q25, MiXCR clonotype calling, in-frame beta chains only. Each CDR3 protein appears once, grouped with its most common genes and DNA. The table for this sample lists a few hundred thousand distinct CDR3 sequences; over 15% of them were counted only once. The top ten constitute 40% to 55% of the sample. The CDR3 has 14 amino acids, counting the end cysteine and phenylalanine. The sequence is cut down to CDR3 DNA, 42 bases in frame from base 1. The germline ends are 15 bases apart after V is trimmed by 4 bases and J by 6 bases.

The TCR originated in a human donor in good health (CMV status not recorded). Some clones in this sample may be carry-over from other donors' samples. Rearrangement joined TRBV12-3 or TRBV12-4 to TRBJ1-1; the D gene lacks a confident call. The specimen sequenced was CD8+ T cells from PBMCs. The encoded CDR3 is CASSSSGSSAEAFF. The DNA reads as follows: TGTGCCAGCAGTTCATCCGGTAGCAGCGCTGAAGCTTTCTTT.